This T cell receptor beta chain was found in a study of shared clonotypes between healthy human individuals. Study results and caveats: Clonotype sharing among the donors was expected to vary with sequencing depth.

Comment on this clone: Its target is not known.

Method: immunoSEQ multiplex PCR; TCRdb's copy keeps in-frame clones and lacks some. Here the sample spans about 1 million clones, approximately 68% being singletons. This CDR3 comprises 15 residues. CDR1 and CDR2 from the germline V gene are MNHNY and SVGAGI (reference sequence). The V gene lost 2 bases and the J gene lost 4 bases, with 14 bases spanning the gap. Source material: memory CD4+ T cells sorted from blood. Subset: CD45RA-negative fraction. This clonotype originated in a young man in good health. V gene TRBV6-6 combines with J gene TRBJ2-5; tentative D call: TRBD1 (6 bases). CDR3 sequence reads: CASSYQSPRGETQYF. Written as DNA, the CDR3 is TGTGCCAGCAGTTACCAGTCCCCCAGGGGAGAGACCCAGTACTTC.